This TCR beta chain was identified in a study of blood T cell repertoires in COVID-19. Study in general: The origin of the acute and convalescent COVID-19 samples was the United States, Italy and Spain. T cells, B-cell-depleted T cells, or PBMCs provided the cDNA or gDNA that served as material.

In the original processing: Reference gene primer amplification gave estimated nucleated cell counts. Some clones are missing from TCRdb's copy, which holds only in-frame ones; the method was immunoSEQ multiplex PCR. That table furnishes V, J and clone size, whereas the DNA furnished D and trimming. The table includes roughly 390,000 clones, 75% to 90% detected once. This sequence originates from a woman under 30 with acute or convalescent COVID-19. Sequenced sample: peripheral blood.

Here the CDR3 reads CASSQVQGGANYEQYF. CDR3 nucleotide sequence: TGCGCCAGCAGCCAGGTACAGGGGGGGGCAAACTACGAGCAGTACTTC. The V and J genes are TRBV4-1 and TRBJ2-7; D might be TRBD1 (8 bases). The V and J ends lost 3 bases and 3 bases respectively, with 18 bases between them. The germline CDR1 and CDR2 sequences are MGHRA and YSYEKL. This CDR3 contains 16 residues.